The text below deals with one T cell receptor (beta chain). Participants were aged roughly 18 to 89 years from more than 20 US areas. Clones were sequenced by immunoSEQ multiplex PCR, and TCRdb holds only the in-frame ones, with some missing. The sample contains 400,000 or so clones, about 90% of which appear only once. The record originates from a study of blood T cell repertoires in COVID-19. The wider study: Researchers got acute and convalescent COVID-19 samples from the United States, Italy and Spain.

The receptor was derived from a man between 40 and 49 years old in a cohort exposed to, infected with or recovered from COVID-19 (not recorded which). The material sequenced was PBMCs or T cells enriched from blood (not recorded which).

The CDR3 loop is CASTPVRGQPQHF. In nucleotides, the CDR3 is TGTGCCAGCACCCCCGTTCGCGGTCAGCCCCAGCATTTT. V and J are TRBV27 and TRBJ1-5, with D unresolved. CDR3 size: 13 residues. Looked up from germline, CDR1 is MNHEY and CDR2 is SMNVEV (reference sequence). V lost 7 bases, J lost 6 bases, and 13 bases lay in between.